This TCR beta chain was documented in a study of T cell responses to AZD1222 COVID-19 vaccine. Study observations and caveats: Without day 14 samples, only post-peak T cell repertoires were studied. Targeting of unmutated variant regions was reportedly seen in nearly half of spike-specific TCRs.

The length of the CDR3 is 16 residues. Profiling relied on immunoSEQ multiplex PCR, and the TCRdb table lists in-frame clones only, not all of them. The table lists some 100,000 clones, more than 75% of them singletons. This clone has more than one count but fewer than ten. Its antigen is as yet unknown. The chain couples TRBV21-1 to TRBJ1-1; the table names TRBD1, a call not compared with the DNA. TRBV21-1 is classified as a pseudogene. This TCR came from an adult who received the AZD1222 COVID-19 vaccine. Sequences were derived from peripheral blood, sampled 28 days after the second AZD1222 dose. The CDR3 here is CASSNDARGRDTEAFF. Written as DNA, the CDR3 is TGTGCCAGCAGCAACGACGCGAGGGGGCGAGATACTGAAGCTTTCTTT.